The clone carrying this TCR beta chain was picked up a small number of times. Antigen: not known. This sample was included in a study of cytomegalovirus exposure and HLA in healthy donors. Study background: Previous work identified 117 million unique TCR beta sequences from some 170 million T cells. Study-wide points: Further analysis was carried out later, and it showed several of the most significant clusters appearing linked to common viral pathogens. TCR beta chain V- and J-gene trimming was linked, in a later analysis, to a missense variant in DCLRE1C.

PCR amplification relied on 60 Vbeta primers (plus 13 Jbeta primers). The repertoire was sequenced with immunoSEQ multiplex PCR; TCRdb's copy has only in-frame clones and lacks some. This table holds roughly 110,000 clones, around 72% found once. CDR1 and CDR2 (germline): SEHNR, FQNEAQ (reference sequence). Trimming stripped 8 bases from V and 3 bases from J, with 11 bases between. CDR3 length equals 14 residues. The receptor comes from a woman aged 40 to 50 in good health and CMV-seropositive. The chain employs TRBV7-9 and TRBJ1-6; no firm D call. The source material was PBMCs. This CDR3 is CASGREVYNSPLHF. For the CDR3, the DNA is TGTGCCAGCGGCCGGGAGGTCTATAATTCACCCCTCCACTTT.